The rows below give T cell receptor beta chains drawn from one sample of a study of early T cells in non-severe SARS-CoV-2 infection. TCRdb processed the 5' RACE reads anew with MiXCR; each CDR3 protein has one entry. The sample records roughly 52,000 distinct CDR3 sequences, approximately 8% being singletons. Sequencing was performed on whole blood. The origin of the receptors is an adult who was a healthcare worker with PCR-confirmed SARS-CoV-2 infection or an uninfected control (not recorded which). CDR3s include the opening cysteine and the closing phenylalanine or tryptophan. A D gene is named only where the DNA matches it firmly. Some rows have no size entry. The others give once, few or many, or a class for an expanded clone.

J gene: TRBJ2-6
clone size: many
D gene: TRBD1
V gene: TRBV30
CDR3 protein: CAWSRDRVSSGANVLTF
CDR3 DNA: TGTGCCTGGAGTCGGGACAGGGTGAGCTCTGGGGCCAACGTCCTGACTTTC

J gene: TRBJ2-3
clone size: few
D gene: NA
V gene: TRBV12-3/TRBV12-4
CDR3 protein: CASSLTQARDTQYF
CDR3 DNA: TGTGCCAGCAGTTTGACGCAGGCCCGAGATACGCAGTATTTT

J gene: TRBJ1-4
clone size: few
D gene: NA
V gene: TRBV6-1
CDR3 protein: CASSLPDEKLFF
CDR3 DNA: TGTGCCAGCAGTCTACCTGATGAAAAACTGTTTTTT

J gene: TRBJ2-1
clone size: many
D gene: TRBD2
V gene: TRBV5-6
CDR3 protein: CASSLVPGGQNEQFF
CDR3 DNA: TGTGCCAGCAGCTTAGTACCGGGGGGTCAGAATGAGCAGTTCTTC

J gene: TRBJ1-1
clone size: many
D gene: NA
V gene: TRBV7-9
CDR3 protein: CASSLLYGATEAFF
CDR3 DNA: TGTGCCAGCAGCTTATTGTATGGGGCCACTGAAGCTTTCTTT

J gene: TRBJ1-1
clone size: NA
D gene: TRBD1
V gene: TRBV20-1
CDR3 protein: CSVRGLGNTEAFF
CDR3 DNA: TGCAGTGTTAGGGGGCTGGGGAACACTGAAGCTTTCTTT

J gene: TRBJ2-3
clone size: many
D gene: NA
V gene: TRBV10-1
CDR3 protein: CASSDGHNTDTQYF
CDR3 DNA: TGCGCCAGCAGTGACGGGCACAACACAGATACGCAGTATTTT

J gene: TRBJ1-5
clone size: NA
D gene: TRBD1
V gene: TRBV6-1
CDR3 protein: CASSPTGEMNQPQHF
CDR3 DNA: TGTGCCAGCAGTCCAACAGGGGAGATGAATCAGCCCCAGCATTTT

J gene: TRBJ2-3
clone size: NA
D gene: TRBD2
V gene: TRBV20-1
CDR3 protein: CSAMVLAGVFDTQYF
CDR3 DNA: TGCAGTGCTATGGTCCTAGCGGGAGTCTTTGATACGCAGTATTTT

J gene: TRBJ2-3
clone size: many
D gene: NA
V gene: TRBV7-2
CDR3 protein: CASSLPYKDTQYF
CDR3 DNA: TGTGCCAGCAGCTTACCTTATAAGGATACGCAGTATTTT

J gene: TRBJ2-3
clone size: few
D gene: TRBD2
V gene: TRBV19
CDR3 protein: CASSSDYRAGGRDTQYF
CDR3 DNA: TGTGCCAGTAGTAGTGACTACAGAGCGGGAGGGCGAGATACGCAGTATTTT

J gene: TRBJ1-1
clone size: many
D gene: TRBD1
V gene: TRBV29-1
CDR3 protein: CSVVSSRQGEAFF
CDR3 DNA: TGCAGCGTCGTATCCTCCCGACAGGGAGAAGCTTTCTTT

J gene: TRBJ2-3
clone size: NA
D gene: NA
V gene: TRBV19
CDR3 protein: CASSITRGDTQYF
CDR3 DNA: TGTGCCAGTAGTATAACTAGAGGAGATACGCAGTATTTT

J gene: TRBJ2-3
clone size: NA
D gene: TRBD2
V gene: TRBV12-3/TRBV12-4
CDR3 protein: CASSISGSADTQYF
CDR3 DNA: TGTGCCAGCAGTATCAGCGGGAGCGCAGATACGCAGTATTTT

J gene: TRBJ2-7
clone size: NA
D gene: NA
V gene: TRBV7-8
CDR3 protein: CASSLRGALEQYF
CDR3 DNA: TGTGCCAGCAGCTTACGGGGAGCCCTCGAGCAGTACTTC

J gene: TRBJ2-5
clone size: NA
D gene: NA
V gene: TRBV9
CDR3 protein: CASSDNPTGQETQYF
CDR3 DNA: TGTGCCAGCAGCGACAACCCGACAGGCCAAGAGACCCAGTACTTC

J gene: TRBJ2-5
clone size: NA
D gene: NA
V gene: TRBV10-3
CDR3 protein: CAISGGIETQYF
CDR3 DNA: TGTGCCATCAGTGGGGGCATAGAGACCCAGTACTTC

J gene: TRBJ2-1
clone size: NA
D gene: NA
V gene: TRBV28
CDR3 protein: CASRPTRFSYNEQFF
CDR3 DNA: TGTGCCAGCAGACCCACTAGGTTCTCCTACAATGAGCAGTTCTTC

J gene: TRBJ2-6
clone size: NA
D gene: NA
V gene: TRBV27
CDR3 protein: CASSPPPGVSGANVLTF
CDR3 DNA: TGTGCCAGCAGTCCCCCCCCGGGGGTTTCTGGGGCCAACGTCCTGACTTTC

J gene: TRBJ2-1
clone size: few
D gene: NA
V gene: TRBV19
CDR3 protein: CASSGGAGGKTYNEQFF
CDR3 DNA: TGTGCCAGTAGTGGGGGGGCAGGCGGTAAGACCTACAATGAGCAGTTCTTC

J gene: TRBJ2-1
clone size: NA
D gene: TRBD2
V gene: TRBV7-2
CDR3 protein: CASSLVSAGVPRRQFF
CDR3 DNA: TGTGCCAGCAGCTTAGTTTCGGCGGGAGTCCCCCGCCGGCAGTTCTTC

J gene: TRBJ2-3
clone size: few
D gene: NA
V gene: TRBV20-1
CDR3 protein: CSGLGGPDTQYF
CDR3 DNA: TGCAGTGGTTTGGGGGGGCCAGATACGCAGTATTTT

J gene: TRBJ2-3
clone size: many
D gene: NA
V gene: TRBV20-1
CDR3 protein: CSALQGLTDTQYF
CDR3 DNA: TGCAGTGCCCTACAGGGACTCACAGATACGCAGTATTTT

J gene: TRBJ2-1
clone size: many
D gene: TRBD2
V gene: TRBV5-1
CDR3 protein: CASSQWTSGRSSYNEQFF
CDR3 DNA: TGCGCCAGCAGCCAATGGACTAGCGGGAGGAGCTCCTACAATGAGCAGTTCTTC

J gene: TRBJ2-1
clone size: few
D gene: NA
V gene: TRBV7-9
CDR3 protein: CASRNPGQRPLGNEQFF
CDR3 DNA: TGTGCCAGCAGGAACCCCGGACAGAGGCCCTTGGGTAATGAGCAGTTCTTC

J gene: TRBJ2-7
clone size: many
D gene: NA
V gene: TRBV7-9
CDR3 protein: CASSLGGAAYEQYF
CDR3 DNA: TGTGCCAGCAGCTTGGGAGGAGCCGCCTACGAGCAGTACTTC

J gene: TRBJ2-7
clone size: many
D gene: TRBD2
V gene: TRBV27
CDR3 protein: CASSPGTSVYEQYF
CDR3 DNA: TGTGCCAGCAGTCCCGGGACTAGCGTCTACGAGCAGTACTTC

J gene: TRBJ2-2
clone size: NA
D gene: NA
V gene: TRBV19
CDR3 protein: CASSLEGRTGELFF
CDR3 DNA: TGTGCCAGTAGTCTCGAGGGGAGGACCGGGGAGCTGTTTTTT

J gene: TRBJ2-7
clone size: NA
D gene: NA
V gene: TRBV4-3
CDR3 protein: CASSQDPRYEQYF
CDR3 DNA: TGCGCCAGCAGCCAAGATCCCAGATACGAGCAGTACTTC

J gene: TRBJ2-6
clone size: NA
D gene: TRBD1
V gene: TRBV20-1
CDR3 protein: CSARTAWDRSGANVLTF
CDR3 DNA: TGCAGTGCTAGAACTGCATGGGACAGATCTGGGGCCAACGTCCTGACTTTC

J gene: TRBJ1-2
clone size: few
D gene: TRBD1
V gene: TRBV25-1
CDR3 protein: CASSANPGQGPYGYTF
CDR3 DNA: TGTGCCAGCAGTGCTAACCCGGGACAGGGACCCTATGGCTACACCTTC

J gene: TRBJ1-4
clone size: few
D gene: NA
V gene: TRBV6-1
CDR3 protein: CASSDLDLGALNEKLFF
CDR3 DNA: TGTGCCAGCAGTGATCTCGATTTGGGGGCCTTAAATGAAAAACTGTTTTTT

J gene: TRBJ1-2
clone size: NA
D gene: TRBD1
V gene: TRBV2
CDR3 protein: CASSEFLRDRGQNYGYTF
CDR3 DNA: TGTGCCAGCAGTGAATTTTTGAGGGACAGGGGGCAAAACTATGGCTACACCTTC

J gene: TRBJ1-1
clone size: NA
D gene: NA
V gene: TRBV7-2
CDR3 protein: CASSFQNRNTEAFF
CDR3 DNA: TGTGCCAGCAGCTTCCAGAACAGGAACACTGAAGCTTTCTTT